The 28 T cell receptor beta chains listed next were all sequenced from one sample in a study of identical twins. One entry per CDR3 protein results from TCRdb running MiXCR on the 5' RACE reads. The sample contains 690,000 or so distinct CDR3 sequences, 8.5% to 9.5% of which appear only once. A further study also used this sample, focusing on yellow fever vaccine responses in identical twins.

The material sequenced was PBMCs. The receptors originated from a woman under 30 in good health.

The CDR3 spells CATSRDLNLRRTDTQYF. The DNA of the CDR3 is TGTGCCACCAGCAGAGATCTGAACCTCCGGCGCACAGATACGCAGTATTTT. J is TRBJ2-3 and V is TRBV15; no clear D gene. V was shortened by 0 bases and J by 1 base, with 14 bases between the two germline ends. Germline V gene lookup returns CDR1 LNHNV and CDR2 YYDKDF (reference sequence). The CDR3 consists of 17 residues.

This clonotype was detected many times. The chain has TRBV12-3 or TRBV12-4 and TRBJ2-3; 11 positions agree with TRBD2. This CDR3 is built from 18 residues. V shed 2 bases and J 3 bases; nucleotides not matched to a gene: 10. The CDR3 sequence: CASSLTGRLAGRTDTQYF. The CDR3 DNA is TGTGCCAGCAGTTTAACCGGCCGACTAGCGGGGAGGACAGATACGCAGTATTTT.

This clonotype was found a few times. The CDR3 DNA sequence: TGTGCCAGCGCGGTTAGCACAGATACGCAGTATTTT. This gives the protein CASAVSTDTQYF. The rearrangement joins TRBV6-6 to TRBJ2-3; D is ambiguous. V was cut by 8 bases and J by 0 bases, with 6 bases left in between. Per the germline V gene, CDR1 is MNHNY and CDR2 is SVGAGI (reference sequence). This CDR3 comprises 12 residues.

This clonotype was recorded a few times. This sequence joins TRBV10-3 and TRBJ2-5; 7 nucleotides match TRBD1. The germline gives CDR1 ENHRY, CDR2 SYGVKD. J lost 3 bases, V lost 6 bases, and 7 bases had no gene match. This CDR3 comprises 14 residues. The CDR3: CAIRDNTGEETQYF. CDR3 DNA: TGTGCCATCAGAGACAATACAGGGGAAGAGACCCAGTACTTC.

The V and J genes are TRBV5-1 and TRBJ2-7, with TRBD2 matching over 7 bases. V lost 2 bases, J lost 6 bases, and 17 bases stayed unmatched. The CDR3 runs to 17 residues. Germline assignment: CDR1 SGHRS and CDR2 YFSETQ. CDR3 protein: CASSFNPISGAPSEQYF. The CDR3 DNA reads as TGCGCCAGCAGCTTTAACCCAATAAGCGGGGCCCCGTCCGAGCAGTACTTC.

This clonotype appeared many times. The V call is TRBV4-3, the J call TRBJ1-4; the match to TRBD1 covers 10 bases. CDR3 length: 15 amino acids. V was clipped by 3 bases and J by 6 bases; unmatched bases: 4. Germline CDR1 is LGHNA and CDR2 is YSLEER. The CDR3 is CASSQRTGGDEKLFF. The CDR3 DNA reads TGCGCCAGCAGCCAGAGGACAGGGGGTGATGAAAAACTGTTTTTT.

The chain has TRBV3-1 and TRBJ2-3; perhaps D is TRBD1 or TRBD2 (6 bases each). Germline-derived CDR1 and CDR2 are LGHDT and YNNKEL (reference sequence). Trimming removed 0 bases at V and 0 bases at J, with 19 bases between. The CDR3 extends over 19 amino acids. In nucleotides, the CDR3 is TGTGCCAGCAGCCAAGAAATCCCCCAAAAGGGGGGTAGCACAGATACGCAGTATTTT. Protein product: CASSQEIPQKGGSTDTQYF.

This clonotype was seen a handful of times. The J gene is TRBJ2-5, the V gene TRBV18; D perhaps matches TRBD2 (5 bases). The CDR3 runs to 17 residues. Germline V gene lookup returns CDR1 KGHSH and CDR2 LQKENI. The ends were cut back, 0 bases at V and 2 bases at J, with 16 bases in the middle. This chain's CDR3 is CASSPPFPAEKQETQYF. The CDR3 coding sequence is TGTGCCAGCTCACCACCCTTTCCAGCGGAGAAGCAAGAGACCCAGTACTTC.

This clonotype has just a few counts. The chain joins TRBV28 to TRBJ2-4; maybe TRBD1 (5 bases). The CDR3 totals 17 residues. CDR1 MDHEN and CDR2 SYDVKM come from the germline V gene. V was cut by 2 bases and J by 0 bases, with 14 bases left in between. This chain's CDR3 is CASSLATTQGAKNIQYF. Here the CDR3 DNA reads TGTGCCAGCAGTTTAGCCACCACTCAGGGAGCCAAAAACATTCAGTACTTC.

This clonotype was detected many times. The chain combines TRBV24-1 with TRBJ2-7; possibly TRBD1 for D (6 bases). Germline CDR1 and CDR2: KGHDR and SFDVKD. Trimming shortened V by 4 bases and J by 3 bases, and 15 bases separated the two germline ends. The CDR3 totals 15 residues. CDR3: CATSEHTGSDYEQYF. CDR3 nucleotide sequence: TGTGCCACCAGTGAACACACAGGGTCTGACTACGAGCAGTACTTC.

This clonotype has more than one count but fewer than ten. Mismatch with germline at one junction end may stem from a read error. This chain uses TRBV18 with TRBJ1-1, with 11 bases aligning to TRBD1. CDR1 is KGHSH and CDR2 is LQKENI in the germline V gene. The CDR3 has 13 residues. CDR3: CASSPGQGASEQF. Written as DNA, the CDR3 is TGTGCCAGCTCACCCGGACAGGGGGCTTCGGAACAGTTT.

This clonotype has ten or more counts. The chain carries TRBV12-3 or TRBV12-4 and TRBJ2-5, with D possibly being TRBD1 or TRBD2 (6 bases each). V gave up 5 bases and J gave up 5 bases, with 15 bases separating them. The CDR3 contains 14 residues. The CDR3 loop reads CASSTRGVGETQYF. CDR3 DNA: TGTGCCAGCAGTACAAGGGGGGTTGGGGAGACCCAGTACTTC.

The chain links TRBV20-1 to TRBJ2-3, with 9 bases lining up with TRBD2. The CDR3 is made up of 16 amino acids. CDR1 and CDR2 (germline): DFQATT, SNEGSKA (reference sequence). V was pared by 3 bases and J by 5 bases, with 12 bases of the junction left unmatched. The CDR3 DNA sequence: TGCAGTGCTAGTTACCTTAGCGGGGGCCCCGAAGATACGCAGTATTTT. Encoded protein: CSASYLSGGPEDTQYF.

This clonotype was observed a few times. The chain has TRBV28 and TRBJ2-4, with D hard to call. V was shortened by 6 bases and J by 6 bases, with 12 bases between the two germline ends. The CDR3 has 13 residues. The germline CDR1 and CDR2 sequences are MDHEN and SYDVKM. As DNA, the CDR3 is TGTGCCAGCAGCGGACCTCCCACAAACATTCAGTACTTC. Translation gives CASSGPPTNIQYF.

About this clonotype: With a much larger clone just one base away, this may be a read error. The chain carries TRBV10-3 and TRBJ2-1; no firm D call. CDR3 length: 11 residues. Germline V lookup: CDR1 ENHRY, CDR2 SYGVKD. Trimming took 11 bases from V and 7 from J, leaving 12 bases between them. The CDR3 DNA follows: TGTGCCGCGAAAGTGGGGAATGAGCAGTTCTTC. Amino acids: CAAKVGNEQFF.

In this sample, this clonotype turned up a few times. The chain has TRBV20-1 and TRBJ1-3, with D possibly matching TRBD1 (5 bases). The germline gives CDR1 DFQATT, CDR2 SNEGSKA (reference sequence). This CDR3 is 15 amino acids long. V lost 4 bases and J 5 bases, leaving 18 bases between the germline ends. The CDR3 loop reads CSATRDERPRNTIYF. The CDR3 DNA follows: TGCAGTGCTACCCGGGACGAGCGTCCCCGAAACACCATATATTTT.

This clonotype was observed at least ten times. This chain connects TRBV12-3 or TRBV12-4 to TRBJ2-7, with TRBD2 matching 9 bases. The CDR3 consists of 16 residues. The ends lost 4 bases at V and 2 bases at J; junction bases unmatched: 9. CDR3 coding DNA: TGTGCCAGCAGTTCGATACTAGCGGGCTTCCCCTACGAGCAGTACTTC. Encoded protein: CASSSILAGFPYEQYF.

This clonotype was observed at least ten times. V is TRBV5-1 and J is TRBJ2-3, with D hard to call. The germline V and J ends were trimmed by 3 bases and 5 bases, with 7 bases remaining between them. The CDR3 consists of 12 residues. CDR1 and CDR2 (germline): SGHRS, YFSETQ. CDR3 sequence: CASSSDGDTQYF. The DNA of the CDR3 is TGCGCCAGCAGCTCGGATGGAGATACGCAGTATTTT. Full variable domain (outside the CDR3, taken from reference TRBV5-1 and TRBJ2-3): KAGVTQTPRYLIKTRGQQVTLSCSPISGHRSVSWYQQTPGQGLQFLFEYFSETQRNKGNFPGRFSGRQFSNSRSEMNVSTLELGDSALYLCASSSDGDTQYFGPGTRLTVL.

This clonotype was seen ten or more times. The CDR3 sequence is CASSHLNEQFF. In nucleotides, the CDR3 is TGTGCCAGCAGCCACTTGAATGAGCAGTTCTTC. The chain combines TRBV14 with TRBJ2-1, with D uncertain. CDR1 SGHDN and CDR2 FVKESK come from the germline V gene. The CDR3 contains 11 residues. Trimming removed 3 bases from V and 7 bases from J, with 4 bases in between.

The sample holds many counts of this clonotype. The chain joins TRBV12-3 or TRBV12-4 to TRBJ2-5, with D unresolved. V dropped 2 bases and J dropped 7 bases, with 8 bases sitting between them. This CDR3 is built from 12 residues. This CDR3 is CASSLTEGTQYF. In DNA form, the CDR3 reads TGTGCCAGCAGTTTAACTGAAGGGACCCAGTACTTC.

This clonotype was seen repeatedly, ten times or more. This sequence joins TRBV15 and TRBJ2-4; TRBD1 or TRBD2 may be the D gene (6 bases each). This CDR3 spans 16 amino acids. Germline values: CDR1 LNHNV, CDR2 YYDKDF (reference sequence). V lost 1 base, J lost 8 bases, and 18 bases lay in between. CDR3 DNA sequence: TGTGCCACCAGCAGAGGACCATTACAGAGGGGGGACATTCAGTACTTC. Protein sequence: CATSRGPLQRGDIQYF.

The sample holds a few counts of this clonotype. This chain connects TRBV7-9 to TRBJ2-7; D possibly matches TRBD1 or TRBD2 (5 bases each). Germline values: CDR1 SEHNR, CDR2 FQNEAQ (reference sequence). The V end lost 2 bases, the J end lost 3 bases, and 17 bases lay between the germline ends. The CDR3 extends over 16 amino acids. The CDR3 is CASSLSQYGTGYEQYF. The CDR3 bases are TGTGCCAGCAGCTTATCGCAATACGGGACGGGCTACGAGCAGTACTTC.

V and J are TRBV5-1 and TRBJ2-1; perhaps TRBD2 as D (7 bases). Germline V gives CDR1 SGHRS, CDR2 YFSETQ. The CDR3 covers 15 residues. V lost 4 bases, J lost 10 bases, and 21 bases lay in between. CDR3 bases: TGCGCCAGCAGCGAGGGGGGGAAGGCGGCATGGGAGCAGTTCTTC. Encoded protein: CASSEGGKAAWEQFF.

This sequence joins TRBV11-2 and TRBJ2-5; maybe TRBD1 (6 bases). The germline V and J ends were trimmed by 6 bases and 2 bases, with 16 bases remaining between them. The CDR3 sequence is 15 residues long. Germline V gives CDR1 SGHAT, CDR2 FQNNGV. CDR3 DNA sequence: TGTGCCAGCAGTCCCCTTGGGGGCTATCAAGAGACCCAGTACTTC. This encodes CASSPLGGYQETQYF.

This clonotype was counted between two and nine times. This chain links TRBV28 with TRBJ2-1; TRBD1 aligns across 11 bases. The CDR3 loop spans 15 amino acids. The germline gives CDR1 MDHEN, CDR2 SYDVKM. V was clipped by 5 bases and J by 5 bases; unmatched bases: 5. The CDR3 sequence is CASSPRTGGHNEQFF. As DNA, the CDR3 is TGTGCCAGCAGTCCCAGGACAGGGGGCCACAATGAGCAGTTCTTC.

This chain joins TRBV12-3 or TRBV12-4 and TRBJ2-3; 12 nucleotides align to TRBD2. V trimming: 4 bases; J trimming: 5 bases; junction bases outside the gene matches: 7. This CDR3 is built from 16 residues. In DNA, the CDR3 is TGTGCCAGCAGTTCGACTAGCGGGGGCATAGGAGATACGCAGTATTTT. Protein sequence: CASSSTSGGIGDTQYF.

The chain couples TRBV6-5 to TRBJ2-3; TRBD2 might be the D (6 bases). V lost 2 bases, J lost 0 bases, and 9 bases lay in between. CDR1 is MNHEY, CDR2 SVGAGI, per germline. The CDR3 spans 15 residues. The CDR3 here is CASSYRLGSTDTQYF. CDR3 DNA sequence: TGTGCCAGCAGTTACAGACTAGGGAGCACAGATACGCAGTATTTT.

In this sample, this clonotype turned up a few times. The chain carries TRBV10-3 and TRBJ1-3; tentative D call: TRBD1 (5 bases). The V gene lost 6 bases and the J gene lost 5 bases, with 11 bases spanning the gap. Germline V gene sequence: CDR1 ENHRY, CDR2 SYGVKD. The CDR3 consists of 13 residues. In DNA form, the CDR3 reads TGTGCCATCAGAGCAGGGCAAAGAAACACCATATATTTT. Encoded protein: CAIRAGQRNTIYF.